The 15 T cell receptor beta chains presented below share a single source sample, sequenced in a study of CD8+ T cells in alopecia areata. cDNA prepared by RNA extraction and subsequent reverse transcription served as the template for sequencing. The assay was immunoSEQ multiplex PCR, and TCRdb's table has in-frame clones only and misses some. Of 150,000 to 250,000 clones in the sample, about 62% were seen once. The treatment is: oral pan-JAK inhibitor, 5-10 mg twice daily. Source: CD4+ T cells sorted from blood, taken at week 24, from a patient treated with tofacitinib. These receptors were obtained from a human donor with alopecia areata.

The sample holds a few counts of this clone. The gene calls are TRBV20-1 and TRBJ1-2; D remains unclear. There are 11 residues in the CDR3. Looked up from germline, CDR1 is DFQATT and CDR2 is SNEGSKA (reference sequence). Trimming removed 6 bases at V and 8 bases at J, with 13 bases between. This CDR3 is CSARTEFGYTF. The CDR3 coding sequence is TGCAGTGCAAGGACGGAGTTCGGCTACACCTTC.

The chain recombines TRBV2 with TRBJ1-3; no firm D call. There are 15 residues in the CDR3. The germline V and J ends were trimmed by 2 bases and 3 bases, with 11 bases remaining between them. Germline values: CDR1 SNHLY, CDR2 FYNNEI. The CDR3 is CASSESGIDGNTIYF. The DNA of the CDR3 is TGTGCCAGCAGTGAATCTGGGATAGATGGAAACACCATATATTTT.

The gene calls are TRBV2 and TRBJ1-5; no definite D call. The CDR3 loop spans 13 amino acids. V lost 3 bases, J lost 6 bases, and 9 bases lay in between. Per germline, CDR1 SNHLY and CDR2 FYNNEI. The CDR3 here is CASSERGTQPQHF. In DNA form, the CDR3 reads TGTGCCAGCAGTGAGCGGGGTACTCAGCCCCAGCATTTT. Full variable domain (missing parts from reference TRBV2 and TRBJ1-5): EPEVTQTPSHQVTQMGQEVILRCVPISNHLYFYWYRQILGQKVEFLVSFYNNEISEKSEIFDDQFSVERPDGSNFTLKIRSTKLEDSAMYFCASSERGTQPQHFGDGTRLSIL.

The chain employs TRBV4-3 and TRBJ2-2; perhaps TRBD1 as D (6 bases). V lost 0 bases to trimming and J lost 2 bases, with 10 bases between them. Germline V gene lookup returns CDR1 LGHNA and CDR2 YSLEER. CDR3 length equals 16 residues. The CDR3 here is CASSQDHRANTGELFF. CDR3 in DNA: TGCGCCAGCAGCCAAGATCACAGGGCCAACACCGGGGAGCTGTTTTTT.

V usage is TRBV27 and J usage is TRBJ2-1; tentative D call: TRBD2 (7 bases). Trimming took 5 bases from V and 7 from J, leaving 21 bases between them. The CDR3 is made up of 16 amino acids. Germline V CDR1 and CDR2: MNHEY, SMNVEV (reference sequence). Here the CDR3 DNA reads TGTGCCAGCAGTCCAAGGGGGGCGGGAGTGAGGAATGAGCAGTTCTTC. Protein sequence: CASSPRGAGVRNEQFF.

The sample holds a few counts of this clone. V is TRBV27 and J is TRBJ1-1; the match to TRBD1 covers 7 bases. Per the germline V gene, CDR1 is MNHEY and CDR2 is SMNVEV (reference sequence). The V and J ends lost 6 bases and 0 bases, in that order; junction bases with no gene match: 4. This CDR3 spans 14 amino acids. As DNA, the CDR3 is TGTGCCAGCAGAGACGGGACAGTGAACACTGAAGCTTTCTTT. Translating gives CASRDGTVNTEAFF.

This chain links TRBV7-2 with TRBJ2-1, with 11 bases fitting TRBD2. V gave up 5 bases and J gave up 4 bases; unmatched junction bases: 4. The CDR3 is 15 residues long. CDR1 is SGHTA and CDR2 is FQGNSA in the germline V gene. The CDR3, as DNA: TGTGCCAGCAGCCCGGGACTAGCGGATTACAATGAGCAGTTCTTC. It yields the protein CASSPGLADYNEQFF.

The chain carries TRBV9 and TRBJ1-1; unclear D gene. The germline CDR1 and CDR2 sequences are SGDLS and YYNGEE. The V gene lost 2 bases and the J gene lost 2 bases, with 19 bases spanning the gap. There are 17 residues in the CDR3. CDR3: CASSVDPMDGLNTEAFF. In DNA, the CDR3 is TGTGCCAGCAGCGTCGATCCTATGGACGGTCTCAACACTGAAGCTTTCTTT.

The chain combines TRBV5-1 with TRBJ2-5, with 13 bases matching TRBD2. Germline CDR1 SGHRS, CDR2 YFSETQ. The CDR3 has 17 residues. With V trimmed by 4 bases and J by 2 bases, 8 bases remained unmatched. The CDR3 DNA is TGCGCCAGCAGCGGTAAACTAGCGGGAGGGCCACAAGAGACCCAGTACTTC. Translating gives CASSGKLAGGPQETQYF.

J is TRBJ2-5 and V is TRBV5-4, with D possibly TRBD2 on 6 matching bases. In germline, CDR1 is SGHNT, CDR2 YYREEE (reference sequence). Between the trimmed V and J ends, which lost 4 bases and 4 bases, there was a span of 11 bases. CDR3 length equals 13 residues. The chain's CDR3 is CASSQGLGETQYF. The CDR3 bases are TGTGCCAGCAGCCAGGGACTGGGAGAGACCCAGTACTTC.

J is TRBJ2-5 and V is TRBV5-6; D might be TRBD2 (6 bases). V was shortened by 4 bases and J by 0 bases, with 19 bases between the two germline ends. The CDR3 consists of 17 residues. Germline-derived CDR1 and CDR2 are SGHDT and YYEEEE. CDR3 sequence (DNA): TGTGCCAGCAGCGAGGAAGCGGGCAGACACCACCAAGAGACCCAGTACTTC. Translating gives CASSEEAGRHHQETQYF.

V gene TRBV30 combines with J gene TRBJ2-1; 8 positions agree with TRBD2. After removal of 5 bases from V and 9 bases from J, the junction contained 15 bases not matched to a gene. The CDR3 contains 15 residues. The germline CDR1 and CDR2 sequences are GTSNPN and SVGIG (reference sequence). The CDR3 DNA follows: TGTGCCTGGGGCCGGATGAGCGGGAGTAAAGCTGAGCAGTTCTTC. This sequence encodes CAWGRMSGSKAEQFF.

This clone occurred a few times. The chain carries TRBV4-1 and TRBJ2-7; TRBD1 matches at 10 bases. Unmatched junction bases numbered 16, after V lost 5 bases and J lost 6 bases. This CDR3 is 17 amino acids long. Germline V lookup: CDR1 MGHRA, CDR2 YSYEKL. The CDR3 bases are TGCGCCAGCAGCGCTCGGGGGAGCTCCGGGACAGGGGTCGAGCAGTACTTC. Translating it yields CASSARGSSGTGVEQYF.

This clone was counted a single time. The V and J genes are TRBV19 and TRBJ2-1; possible D gene TRBD2, 5 bases. Germline CDR1 and CDR2: LNHDA and SQIVND (reference sequence). This CDR3 region has 15 residues. Trimming shortened V by 3 bases and J by 2 bases, and 11 bases separated the two germline ends. CDR3 residues: CASSIAGNPYNEQFF. CDR3 DNA sequence: TGTGCCAGTAGTATTGCCGGGAACCCCTACAATGAGCAGTTCTTC.

The rearrangement uses TRBV30 and TRBJ1-5; D is unclear. CDR1 is GTSNPN, CDR2 SVGIG, per germline (reference sequence). The V and J ends lost 0 bases and 9 bases respectively, with 12 bases between them. The CDR3 covers 13 residues. The CDR3 reads CAWSVQSVPPQHF. CDR3 nucleotide sequence: TGTGCCTGGAGTGTACAGTCCGTCCCGCCCCAGCATTTT.